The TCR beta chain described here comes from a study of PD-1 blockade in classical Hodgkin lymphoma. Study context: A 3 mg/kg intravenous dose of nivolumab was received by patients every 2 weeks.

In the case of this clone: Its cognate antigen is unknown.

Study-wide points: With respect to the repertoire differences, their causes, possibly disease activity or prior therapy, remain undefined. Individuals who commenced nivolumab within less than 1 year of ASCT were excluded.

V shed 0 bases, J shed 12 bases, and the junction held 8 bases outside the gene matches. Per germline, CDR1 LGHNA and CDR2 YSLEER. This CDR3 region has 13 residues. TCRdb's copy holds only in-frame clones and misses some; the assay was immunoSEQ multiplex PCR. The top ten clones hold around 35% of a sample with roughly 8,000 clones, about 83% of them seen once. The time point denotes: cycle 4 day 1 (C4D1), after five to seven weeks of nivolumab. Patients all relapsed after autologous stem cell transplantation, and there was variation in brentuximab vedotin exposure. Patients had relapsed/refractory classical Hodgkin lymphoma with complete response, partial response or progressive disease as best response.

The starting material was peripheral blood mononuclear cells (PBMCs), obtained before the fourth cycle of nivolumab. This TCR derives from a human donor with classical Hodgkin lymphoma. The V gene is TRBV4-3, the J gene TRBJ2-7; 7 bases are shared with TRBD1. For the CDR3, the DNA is TGCGCCAGCAGCCAAGACTCGGACAGGTATCTGTACTTC. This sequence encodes CASSQDSDRYLYF.